Each of the 31 T cell receptor beta chains below was sequenced from the same sample in a study of blood T cell repertoires in COVID-19. Method: immunoSEQ multiplex PCR; TCRdb's copy keeps in-frame clones and lacks some. The data show 150,000 to 200,000 clones, with about 89% seen just once and roughly 3% held by the top ten. Specimen: peripheral blood. These receptors all come from a man in his 70s with acute or convalescent COVID-19.

This chain joins TRBV19 and TRBJ1-2, with D possibly being TRBD1 (6 bases). V lost 9 bases, J lost 5 bases, and 19 bases lay in between. CDR3 length: 14 residues. The germline V gene has CDR1 LNHDA and CDR2 SQIVND (reference sequence). The CDR3 region has the DNA TGTGCCAGGGGATTCCAGGGGTCTACATATGGCTACACCTTC. It translates to CARGFQGSTYGYTF.

This chain uses TRBV29-1 with TRBJ1-1; 7 nucleotides line up with TRBD1. Germline assignment: CDR1 SQVTM and CDR2 ANQGSEA. V was clipped by 6 bases and J by 1 base; unmatched bases: 2. This CDR3 comprises 12 residues. The chain's CDR3 is CSVGQPNTEAFF. The CDR3 DNA reads TGCAGCGTGGGACAGCCGAACACTGAAGCTTTCTTT.

The chain carries TRBV28 and TRBJ1-1; 8 nucleotides align to TRBD1. The V gene end was trimmed by 3 bases and the J gene end by 3 bases; junction bases not matched to a gene: 6. The CDR3 runs to 15 residues. The V gene's germline CDR1 is MDHEN and CDR2 SYDVKM. CDR3 nucleotide sequence: TGTGCCAGCAGTTTGATAGGACAGGGAGACACTGAAGCTTTCTTT. Residues: CASSLIGQGDTEAFF.

The chain joins TRBV9 to TRBJ2-1, with TRBD2 matching 12 bases. Germline V lookup: CDR1 SGDLS, CDR2 YYNGEE. V lost 1 base and J lost 7; bases outside the gene matches: 3. The CDR3 totals 15 residues. The CDR3 coding sequence is TGTGCCAGCAGCGTACTAGCGGGAGGGCCAAATGAGCAGTTCTTC. It specifies CASSVLAGGPNEQFF.

This sequence joins TRBV5-4 and TRBJ1-5; the match to TRBD1 covers 10 bases. Trimming removed 1 base from V and 3 bases from J; junction bases left unmatched: 7. The CDR3 sequence is 17 residues long. In germline, CDR1 is SGHNT, CDR2 YYREEE (reference sequence). The CDR3 nucleotides are TGTGCCAGCAGCTTGACGGGGGGGACAGGGGACAATCAGCCCCAGCATTTT. Its translation is CASSLTGGTGDNQPQHF.

This rearrangement joins TRBV27 to TRBJ2-7; TRBD2 is a possible D gene (5 bases). The germline V gene encodes CDR1 MNHEY and CDR2 SMNVEV (reference sequence). The CDR3 is 11 residues long. V lost 11 bases, J lost 2 bases, and 10 bases lay in between. CDR3 sequence reads: CALSGAYEQYF. The CDR3 DNA follows: TGTGCCTTGAGCGGCGCCTACGAGCAGTACTTC.

V is TRBV29-1 and J is TRBJ2-5; D might be TRBD1 (6 bases). V was cut by 4 bases and J by 5 bases, with 17 bases left in between. This CDR3 is built from 14 residues. Germline CDR1 and CDR2: SQVTM and ANQGSEA. The DNA for the CDR3 is TGCAGCGTTGTACCCCAGGGGTTGTGGGAGACCCAGTACTTC. This sequence encodes CSVVPQGLWETQYF.

The table lists this clone with a count of one. The V call is TRBV29-1, the J call TRBJ2-3; 7 bases fit TRBD2. The germline V gene encodes CDR1 SQVTM and CDR2 ANQGSEA. The length of the CDR3 is 13 residues. V shed 4 bases and J 2 bases; nucleotides not matched to a gene: 3. The CDR3 sequence: CSVGDYYTDTQYF. CDR3 sequence (DNA): TGCAGCGTTGGGGACTACTACACAGATACGCAGTATTTT.

The genes are TRBV7-3 and TRBJ2-3; 11 nucleotides align to TRBD2. The V gene's germline CDR1 is SGHTA and CDR2 FQGTGA. This CDR3 is 14 amino acids long. V shed 5 bases and J 5 bases; nucleotides not matched to a gene: 3. Written as DNA, the CDR3 is TGTGCCAGCAGCCTTGGGACTAGCGGAGATACGCAGTATTTT. It codes for CASSLGTSGDTQYF.

The genes are TRBV6-5 and TRBJ2-5, with a weak D call TRBD1 (6 bases). The germline gives CDR1 MNHEY, CDR2 SVGAGI. With 6 bases removed from V and 1 base from J, the gap between germline ends came to 9 bases. The length of the CDR3 is 13 residues. CDR3 coding DNA: TGTGCCAGCAGGACAGGCGCCCAAGAGACCCAGTACTTC. Translation: CASRTGAQETQYF.

In regard to this clone: At one boundary the junction diverges from the germline segment, which might be a read error. The chain links TRBV5-4 to TRBJ1-2, with 7 bases aligning to TRBD1. CDR3 length equals 14 residues. CDR1 and CDR2 from the germline V gene are SGHNT and YYREEE (reference sequence). CDR3 in DNA: TGTGCCAGCAGTTTGGGGAGGGGGCAGGATGGCTACACCTTC. It translates to CASSLGRGQDGYTF.

This clone has a single count. The V gene is TRBV18, the J gene TRBJ2-1; 8 positions match TRBD2. From germline, CDR1 is KGHSH and CDR2 LQKENI. The CDR3 consists of 13 residues. Germline trimming cut 3 bases from V and 9 bases from J; bases unmatched to any gene: 4. CDR3 nucleotides: TGTGCCAGCTCACCGGGACTAGAGGGTGAGCAGTTCTTC. This encodes CASSPGLEGEQFF.

This clone showed up just once. The gene calls are TRBV7-9 and TRBJ2-3; 10 bases line up with TRBD2. Germline trimming cut 5 bases from V and 0 bases from J; bases unmatched to any gene: 11. The germline V gene encodes CDR1 SEHNR and CDR2 FQNEAQ (reference sequence). This CDR3 comprises 18 residues. CDR3 coding DNA: TGTGCCAGCAGCCTCCCCCCGACTAGCGGGTTTAGCACAGATACGCAGTATTTT. This translates into CASSLPPTSGFSTDTQYF.

CDR3 DNA: TGCGCCAGCAGCTTGGTCCCTCGGGACAGGCTATATGGCTACACCTTC. It yields the protein CASSLVPRDRLYGYTF. The chain employs TRBV5-1 and TRBJ1-2; 8 nucleotides agree with TRBD1. This CDR3 region has 16 residues. Germline CDR1 reads SGHRS; CDR2 reads YFSETQ. Unmatched junction bases numbered 9, after V lost 0 bases and J lost 5 bases.

The chain carries TRBV5-8 and TRBJ2-1, with unresolved D. This CDR3 region has 15 residues. Trimming took off 3 bases at V and 6 bases at J, with 16 bases between the two ends. Germline V lookup: CDR1 SGHTS, CDR2 YDEGEE. DNA of the CDR3: TGTGCCAGCAGCTCCTACCGGAGCAGTTCCAATGAGCAGTTCTTC. As protein: CASSSYRSSSNEQFF.

The V gene is TRBV6-2 or TRBV6-3, the J gene TRBJ2-7, with TRBD1 matching over 9 bases. Germline-derived CDR1 and CDR2 are MNHEY and SVGEGT. Trimming cost V 0 bases and J 2 bases; bases outside gene matches: 8. The length of the CDR3 is 17 residues. In nucleotides, the CDR3 is TGTGCCAGCAGTTACTCTCACGAGAGGGACAGGGCCTACGAGCAGTACTTC. This encodes CASSYSHERDRAYEQYF.

V usage is TRBV6-1 and J usage is TRBJ2-1; 7 bases fit TRBD2. Germline V gives CDR1 MNHNS, CDR2 SASEGT. There are 17 residues in the CDR3. After removal of 2 bases from V and 4 bases from J, the junction contained 11 bases not matched to a gene. The CDR3 here is CASSERQRGVRYNEQFF. The CDR3 DNA sequence: TGTGCCAGCAGTGAAAGGCAGCGGGGAGTAAGATACAATGAGCAGTTCTTC.

The CDR3: CASSERGSSSYNSPLHF. The CDR3 DNA is TGTGCCAGCAGCGAACGGGGTTCGAGCTCCTATAATTCACCCCTCCACTTT. The chain has TRBV9 and TRBJ1-6, with unresolved D. The CDR3 runs 17 residues. CDR1 is SGDLS, CDR2 YYNGEE, per germline. Deletions cut 3 bases from V and 0 bases from J, with 13 bases between.

The chain uses TRBV6-5 and TRBJ1-1, with D unclear. CDR1 is MNHEY and CDR2 is SVGAGI in the germline V gene. The CDR3 is 14 residues long. The V end lost 7 bases, the J end lost 3 bases, and 15 bases lay between the germline ends. CDR3 sequence (DNA): TGTGCCAGCAAGTTGGGAGGAGGGTACACTGAAGCTTTCTTT. Protein sequence: CASKLGGGYTEAFF.

This chain joins TRBV7-9 and TRBJ2-5, with no clear D. CDR1 SEHNR and CDR2 FQNEAQ come from the germline V gene (reference sequence). The length of the CDR3 is 11 residues. V was pared by 4 bases and J by 3 bases, with 3 bases between. This CDR3 is CASSSKETQYF. CDR3 nucleotides: TGTGCCAGCAGCTCCAAAGAGACCCAGTACTTC.

V gene TRBV7-8 combines with J gene TRBJ1-2, with 8 bases matching TRBD1. The CDR3 consists of 15 residues. Germline CDR1 SGHVS, CDR2 FQNEAQ. The J segment lost 4 bases and the V segment lost 4 bases, leaving 8 bases of the junction unmatched. For the CDR3, the DNA is TGTGCCAGCAGCTCCTCAGGGGGCGTTGGCTATGGCTACACCTTC. Protein sequence: CASSSSGGVGYGYTF.

This chain uses TRBV5-4 with TRBJ1-2; 7 bases are shared with TRBD1. With V trimmed by 4 bases and J by 4 bases, 7 bases remained unmatched. The CDR3 runs to 14 residues. Germline V gene sequence: CDR1 SGHNT, CDR2 YYREEE (reference sequence). CDR3 in DNA: TGTGCCAGCAGCCAAGGACAGGTCGGCTATGGCTACACCTTC. It yields the protein CASSQGQVGYGYTF.

The J gene is TRBJ2-1, the V gene TRBV9, with a possible D match to TRBD1 (5 bases). The CDR3 contains 15 residues. From germline, CDR1 is SGDLS and CDR2 YYNGEE. The V and J ends lost 2 bases and 0 bases respectively, with 9 bases between them. CDR3 bases: TGTGCCAGCAGCGTGAAAGGGGTCTCCTACAATGAGCAGTTCTTC. It encodes CASSVKGVSYNEQFF.

This clone was observed a few times. The chain uses TRBV5-6 and TRBJ1-5, with 8 bases aligning to TRBD1. This CDR3 spans 16 amino acids. CDR1 and CDR2 (germline): SGHDT, YYEEEE. The junction had 9 bases not matched to a gene; V was cut back by 4 bases and J by 3 bases. The CDR3 DNA reads as TGTGCCAGCAGCATTGGTGCAGGGGGCTTCAATCAGCCCCAGCATTTT. This codes for CASSIGAGGFNQPQHF.

This chain uses TRBV5-1 with TRBJ2-1; 10 bases fit TRBD2. The germline V gene has CDR1 SGHRS and CDR2 YFSETQ. The CDR3 contains 15 residues. With V trimmed by 0 bases and J by 5 bases, 2 bases remained unmatched. CDR3 protein: CASSLVLAGDNEQFF. CDR3 sequence (DNA): TGCGCCAGCAGCTTGGTTCTAGCGGGAGACAATGAGCAGTTCTTC.

This clone was recorded only once. CDR3 residues: CATSECRHKVNTEAFF. For the CDR3, the DNA is TGTGCCACCAGTGAGTGCAGGCATAAAGTAAACACTGAAGCTTTCTTT. The chain joins TRBV24-1 to TRBJ1-1; no definite D call. V was cut by 4 bases and J by 2 bases, with 16 bases left in between. CDR1 is KGHDR and CDR2 is SFDVKD in the germline V gene. The length of the CDR3 is 16 residues.

Of note for this clone: The same CDR3 can be traced to other DNA sequences in this sample. The chain carries TRBV7-8 and TRBJ1-1, with D possibly TRBD1 on 6 matching bases. Per the germline V gene, CDR1 is SGHVS and CDR2 is FQNEAQ. V dropped 3 bases and J dropped 1 base, with 6 bases sitting between them. The CDR3 loop spans 13 amino acids. The CDR3 loop reads CASSLGQNTEAFF. The CDR3 bases are TGTGCCAGCAGCTTGGGACAGAACACTGAAGCTTTCTTT. Full variable domain (rest looked up from reference TRBV7-8 and TRBJ1-1): GAGVSQSPRYKVAKRGQDVALRCDPISGHVSLFWYQQALGQGPEFLTYFQNEAQLDKSGLPSDRFFAERPEGSVSTLKIQRTQQEDSAVYLCASSLGQNTEAFFGQGTRLTVV.

The chain has TRBV6-6 and TRBJ1-3, with 7 bases that match TRBD1. Germline V CDR1 and CDR2: MNHNY, SVGAGI (reference sequence). The trim removed 6 bases at V and 4 bases at J, leaving 3 bases unmatched. The CDR3 sequence is 13 residues long. The CDR3 nucleotides are TGTGCCAGCAGGGGGGACAGCGGAAACACCATATATTTT. Protein: CASRGDSGNTIYF.

The chain is built from TRBV7-2 and TRBJ1-6, with a possible D match to TRBD1 (5 bases). Germline lookup yields CDR1 SGHTA and CDR2 FQGNSA. V was cut by 2 bases and J by 12 bases, with 14 bases left in between. The CDR3 has 14 amino acids. CDR3 sequence: CASSLSDWGVPLHF. The DNA for the CDR3 is TGTGCCAGCAGCTTAAGTGACTGGGGGGTACCCCTCCACTTT.

V and J are TRBV11-3 and TRBJ2-3; 9 bases map to TRBD2. Germline loops: CDR1 SGHNT, CDR2 YENEEA. With V trimmed by 0 bases and J by 4 bases, 5 bases remained unmatched. This CDR3 contains 16 residues. CDR3 residues: CASSLDGGGAPDTQYF. In nucleotides, the CDR3 is TGTGCCAGCAGCTTAGACGGCGGGGGGGCCCCAGATACGCAGTATTTT.

This clone appeared a single time. The rearrangement uses TRBV6-6 and TRBJ1-2, with 8 nucleotides matching TRBD1. The germline gives CDR1 MNHNY, CDR2 SVGAGI (reference sequence). The CDR3 runs to 14 residues. V lost 6 bases, J lost 4 bases, and 7 bases stayed unmatched. DNA of the CDR3: TGTGCCAGCAGATGGACAGGGCAGGGCTATGGCTACACCTTC. Encoded protein: CASRWTGQGYGYTF.